This section outlines one T cell receptor (beta chain) sequence together with its context. As yet, its antigen is unknown. This CDR3 has 14 amino acids. Germline V lookup: CDR1 SQVTM, CDR2 ANQGSEA. J lost 5 bases, V lost 3 bases, and 5 bases had no gene match. These data belong to a study of cytomegalovirus exposure and HLA in healthy donors. Notes on the study in general: In a later analysis, V- and J-gene trimming of beta chains associated with a DCLRE1C missense variant, replicated independently. The study reported that TCR beta sequences accurately predicted HLA-A and HLA-B alleles in most subjects. According to a later analysis, most TCR beta chains associated with CMV appeared HLA-restricted. Later, an analysis showed that TCR beta chains associated with HLA were more clonally expanded than others that were equally common.

60 Vbeta and 13 Jbeta primers were used in PCR. TCRdb's table, derived via immunoSEQ multiplex PCR, lists solely in-frame clones and lacks some. The repertoire holds fewer than 150,000 clones, with 73% as singletons. The sequencing sample was made of PBMCs. The sequence came from a human donor in good health. The chain combines TRBV29-1 with TRBJ2-2; 8 bases fit TRBD2. CDR3 DNA: TGCAGCGTTGATACGGGAGGGGTTACCGGGGAGCTGTTTTTT. It encodes CSVDTGGVTGELFF.